This entry describes one T cell receptor beta chain. The sample comes from a study of blood T cell repertoires in COVID-19. Across the study: COVID-19 samples collected from the United States, Italy and Spain covered acute and convalescent phases. PBMCs, B-cell-depleted T cells, or T cells were the source of the cDNA or gDNA that made up the material.

Allocation to cohorts depended on clinical history reported by the participants. Original processing methods: Researchers report that nucleated cell counts were estimated from reference gene primer amplification. Some clones are missing from TCRdb's copy, which holds only in-frame ones; the method was immunoSEQ multiplex PCR. The DNA gave D and trimming, while V, J and clone size come from that table. Of approximately 300,000 clones in the sample, under 90% are singletons; the top ten hold 10%. The CDR3 is 15 residues long. With 2 bases removed from V and 4 bases from J, the gap between germline ends came to 15 bases. Per germline, CDR1 SGHAT and CDR2 FQNNGV.

The specimen was PBMCs or T cells enriched from blood (not recorded which). This TCR came from a woman aged 18-35 years who had recovered from COVID-19. The gene calls are TRBV11-2 and TRBJ2-7, with D perhaps TRBD1 (5 bases). The CDR3 loop is CASSLTGYEIYEQYF. The CDR3 DNA reads TGTGCCAGCAGCTTAACAGGCTACGAAATTTACGAGCAGTACTTC.